One and the same sample provided the 22 T cell receptor beta chains below, sequenced in a study of shared clonotypes between healthy human individuals. Sequencing was performed with immunoSEQ multiplex PCR; in TCRdb, only in-frame clones are kept and a portion is missing. The sample consists of over 2 million clones, around 90% of them appearing once. Sequencing was carried out using naive CD4+ T cells from PBMCs. As for subset: CD45RA+ positively selected. Receptor source: a man between 18 and 29 years old in good health. Some clones in this sample may be carry-over from other donors' samples.

The rearrangement uses TRBV28 and TRBJ2-3; 8 bases align to TRBD2. V shed 8 bases and J 7 bases; nucleotides not matched to a gene: 11. This CDR3 contains 14 residues. CDR1 MDHEN and CDR2 SYDVKM come from the germline V gene. CDR3 sequence reads: CASYRSGSVNTQYF. The CDR3 region has the DNA TGTGCCAGCTACCGAAGCGGGAGCGTAAATACGCAGTATTTT. Variable domain in full (rest from reference TRBV28 and TRBJ2-3): DVKVTQSSRYLVKRTGEKVFLECVQDMDHENMFWYRQDPGLGLRLIYFSYDVKMKEKGDIPEGYSVSREKKERFSLILESASTNQTSMYLCASYRSGSVNTQYFGPGTRLTVL.

The chain joins TRBV5-1 to TRBJ1-4; 8 nucleotides agree with TRBD1. The CDR3 is made up of 18 amino acids. Germline V gene data show CDR1 as SGHRS and CDR2 as YFSETQ. The ends lost 4 bases at V and 4 bases at J; junction bases unmatched: 15. The CDR3 here is CASSLRPGTGSLNEKLFF. DNA of the CDR3: TGCGCCAGCAGCCTCAGGCCCGGGACAGGCAGTCTTAATGAAAAACTGTTTTTT.

The chain is built from TRBV4-3 and TRBJ2-7, with D perhaps matching TRBD2 (6 bases). V lost 3 bases, J lost 1 base, and 13 bases lay in between. The CDR3 spans 15 residues. Germline V gives CDR1 LGHNA, CDR2 YSLEER. DNA for the CDR3: TGCGCCAGCAGCCACGCGGGACCAACTTCCTACGAGCAGTACTTC. Residues: CASSHAGPTSYEQYF.

This clone came up once. The V and J genes are TRBV6-6 and TRBJ2-5, with TRBD1 identical over 7 bases. The J call may not be correct, given that the DNA end is closer to TRBJ2-7. Germline lookup yields CDR1 MNHNY and CDR2 SVGAGI (reference sequence). This CDR3 spans 15 amino acids. The CDR3 sequence is CASREQGTNSYEQYF. DNA of the CDR3: TGTGCCAGCAGAGAACAGGGGACCAATTCTTACGAGCAGTACTTC.

V usage is TRBV7-3 and J usage is TRBJ2-2, with D unclear. The CDR3 has 15 amino acids. Germline lookup yields CDR1 SGHTA and CDR2 FQGTGA. V was pared by 0 bases and J by 6 bases, with 11 bases between. The CDR3 region has the DNA TGTGCCAGCAGCTTAACCCGGGCCACAGCCGGGGAGCTGTTTTTT. Translating it yields CASSLTRATAGELFF.

Note on this clone: The junction does not match germline at one end; this may be a read error. The chain couples TRBV7-2 to TRBJ1-2, with a tentative D call TRBD1 (6 bases). The length of the CDR3 is 13 residues. Germline lookup yields CDR1 SGHTA and CDR2 FQGNSA. The CDR3 protein is CASSLVVFQGTYF. CDR3 nucleotide sequence: TGTGCCAGCAGCTTAGTGGTCTTTCAGGGGACATACTTC. The variable domain in full, with the rest retrieved from reference TRBV7-2 and TRBJ1-2, is GAGVSQSPSNKVTEKGKDVELRCDPISGHTALYWYRQSLGQGLEFLIYFQGNSAPDKSGLPSDRFSAERTGGSVSTLTIQRTQQEDSAVYLCASSLVVFQGTYFGSGTRLTVV.

The rearrangement uses TRBV25-1 and TRBJ2-7, with TRBD1 identical over 7 bases. This CDR3 contains 15 residues. CDR1 and CDR2 (germline): MGHDK, SYGVNS. V lost 2 bases and J lost 4; bases outside the gene matches: 8. The CDR3 coding sequence is TGTGCCAGCAGTGAAGGCAGAGGGGGCTCGTACGAGCAGTACTTC. This codes for CASSEGRGGSYEQYF.

Remarks on this clone: The identical CDR3 is also encoded by other nucleotide sequences in the sample. V usage is TRBV7-9 and J usage is TRBJ1-3, with D tentatively TRBD1 (5 bases). Germline CDR1 SEHNR, CDR2 FQNEAQ (reference sequence). The length of the CDR3 is 15 residues. Between the trimmed V and J ends, which lost 2 bases and 0 bases, there was a span of 8 bases. In DNA, the CDR3 is TGTGCCAGCAGCTTAAGCGGGGCCTCTGGAAACACCATATATTTT. This encodes CASSLSGASGNTIYF.

In DNA, the CDR3 is TGTGCCAGCAGTTACTCGGTTAGCCAGGGCGAGCAGTACTTC. Its translation is CASSYSVSQGEQYF. This chain uses TRBV6-5 with TRBJ2-7, with D perhaps TRBD1 (5 bases). Germline V gene lookup returns CDR1 MNHEY and CDR2 SVGAGI. V lost 0 bases to trimming and J lost 6 bases, with 12 bases between them. The CDR3 spans 14 residues.

This clone was found once. The chain links TRBV6-6 to TRBJ1-3; D not certain. CDR1 is MNHNY and CDR2 is SVGAGI in the germline V gene (reference sequence). The CDR3 totals 15 residues. Trimming removed 0 bases at V and 7 bases at J, with 13 bases between. The CDR3 protein is CASSYSEGRSNTIYF. The CDR3 coding sequence is TGTGCCAGCAGTTACTCCGAGGGTAGGAGCAACACCATATATTTT.

The chain carries TRBV28 and TRBJ1-1; D is possibly TRBD1 (5 bases). Germline V CDR1 and CDR2: MDHEN, SYDVKM. The length of the CDR3 is 14 residues. Trimming shortened V by 6 bases and J by 5 bases, and 16 bases separated the two germline ends. The chain's CDR3 is CASRLGTVLTEAFF. Written as DNA, the CDR3 is TGTGCCAGCAGGTTGGGGACGGTTTTGACTGAAGCTTTCTTT. The full variable domain, completed using reference TRBV28 and TRBJ1-1, is DVKVTQSSRYLVKRTGEKVFLECVQDMDHENMFWYRQDPGLGLRLIYFSYDVKMKEKGDIPEGYSVSREKKERFSLILESASTNQTSMYLCASRLGTVLTEAFFGQGTRLTVV.

The chain couples TRBV19 to TRBJ2-1, with D unresolved. Trimming removed 4 bases at V and 9 bases at J, with 13 bases between. This CDR3 region has 13 residues. Germline loops: CDR1 LNHDA, CDR2 SQIVND (reference sequence). The CDR3 DNA reads as TGTGCCAGTAGTACCCGGTCTTTGGGTGAGCAGTTCTTC. It yields the protein CASSTRSLGEQFF.

The sample holds a few counts of this clone. CDR3 protein: CASNTAMNTEAFF. For the CDR3, the DNA is TGCGCCAGCAACACGGCAATGAACACTGAAGCTTTCTTT. The chain employs TRBV5-1 and TRBJ1-1; D remains unclear. Germline CDR1 SGHRS, CDR2 YFSETQ. V shed 6 bases and J shed 0 bases, with 9 bases lying between them. This CDR3 spans 13 amino acids.

V usage is TRBV6-4 and J usage is TRBJ2-2, with TRBD2 identical over 8 bases. Germline CDR1 and CDR2: MRHNA and SNTAGT. Trimming removed 6 bases from V and 5 bases from J; junction bases left unmatched: 11. The CDR3 has 16 amino acids. The CDR3 DNA is TGTGCCAGCAGCAGCTCCGGGACTAGTCATACCGGGGAGCTGTTTTTT. Protein product: CASSSSGTSHTGELFF.

The gene calls are TRBV30 and TRBJ1-5; maybe TRBD1 (5 bases). The CDR3 covers 13 residues. Germline assignment: CDR1 GTSNPN and CDR2 SVGIG (reference sequence). V gave up 5 bases and J gave up 7 bases, with 15 bases separating them. DNA of the CDR3: TGTGCCTGGGCCGGGACCCTAGGACAGCCCCAGCATTTT. It translates to CAWAGTLGQPQHF.

For this clone: The sample carries other DNA sequences with the same CDR3. The chain has TRBV5-6 and TRBJ2-6; D not resolved. Trimming took 4 bases from V and 1 from J, leaving 6 bases between them. This CDR3 is 14 amino acids long. Germline CDR1 and CDR2: SGHDT and YYEEEE. CDR3 DNA sequence: TGTGCCAGCAGCCTAGTTTCTGGGGCCAACGTCCTGACTTTC. Translation: CASSLVSGANVLTF.

The sample holds one count of this clone. The chain links TRBV30 to TRBJ2-7, with D perhaps TRBD1 (6 bases). CDR1 and CDR2 (germline): GTSNPN, SVGIG (reference sequence). Trimming cost V 1 base and J 4 bases, with 11 bases left between them. The CDR3 sequence is 13 residues long. Here the CDR3 DNA reads TGTGCCTGGAGTGAGGACAGTCTATACGAGCAGTACTTC. Encoded protein: CAWSEDSLYEQYF.

V and J are TRBV14 and TRBJ2-5; D perhaps matches TRBD2 (5 bases). The CDR3 loop spans 16 amino acids. V dropped 4 bases and J dropped 5 bases, with 20 bases sitting between them. CDR1 SGHDN and CDR2 FVKESK come from the germline V gene. CDR3 region: CASSPAAGVFWETQYF. In nucleotides, the CDR3 is TGTGCCAGCAGCCCCGCGGCCGGGGTTTTTTGGGAGACCCAGTACTTC. The whole variable domain, filled in from reference TRBV14 and TRBJ2-5, reads EAGVTQFPSHSVIEKGQTVTLRCDPISGHDNLYWYRRVMGKEIKFLLHFVKESKQDESGMPNNRFLAERTGGTYSTLKVQPAELEDSGVYFCASSPAAGVFWETQYFGPGTRLLVL.

Regarding this clone: Other DNA sequences within the sample encode an identical CDR3. The chain recombines TRBV20-1 with TRBJ2-3; 8 nucleotides agree with TRBD2. V trimming: 7 bases; J trimming: 6 bases; junction bases outside the gene matches: 3. This CDR3 spans 11 amino acids. Germline V gene data show CDR1 as DFQATT and CDR2 as SNEGSKA (reference sequence). In nucleotides, the CDR3 is TGCAGTGTCGGCGGGAGGGATACGCAGTATTTT. Residues: CSVGGRDTQYF.

The chain recombines TRBV28 with TRBJ2-7, with D possibly matching TRBD2 (7 bases). Germline V gene sequence: CDR1 MDHEN, CDR2 SYDVKM. The length of the CDR3 is 12 residues. With 9 bases removed from V and 2 bases from J, the gap between germline ends came to 11 bases. CDR3 DNA: TGTGCCAGTGGGGGGGCACCCTACGAGCAGTACTTC. Residues: CASGGAPYEQYF.

This clone has a single count. This chain uses TRBV7-8 with TRBJ1-3; D call uncertain. Trimming shortened V by 1 base and J by 1 base, and 11 bases separated the two germline ends. Germline V gene data show CDR1 as SGHVS and CDR2 as FQNEAQ. The length of the CDR3 is 16 residues. CDR3 residues: CASSLGPGSSGNTIYF. The CDR3 DNA reads as TGTGCCAGCAGCTTAGGGCCGGGATCGTCTGGAAACACCATATATTTT. The variable domain in full, completed from reference TRBV7-8 and TRBJ1-3, reads GAGVSQSPRYKVAKRGQDVALRCDPISGHVSLFWYQQALGQGPEFLTYFQNEAQLDKSGLPSDRFFAERPEGSVSTLKIQRTQQEDSAVYLCASSLGPGSSGNTIYFGEGSWLTVV.

The rearrangement links TRBV29-1 to TRBJ1-1, with a weak D call TRBD1 (5 bases). The CDR3 is 14 residues long. Trimming took off 6 bases at V and 5 bases at J, with 19 bases between the two ends. CDR1 SQVTM and CDR2 ANQGSEA come from the germline V gene. The CDR3 reads CSVGFRGGETEAFF. CDR3 nucleotide sequence: TGCAGCGTGGGGTTCCGTGGGGGTGAAACTGAAGCTTTCTTT.